The clone carrying this T cell receptor (beta chain) was seen many times. The target antigen is unknown. These data belong to a study of spatial heterogeneity in lung cancer. General study results and limits: Blood contained ubiquitous expanded tumor TCRs more at resection than at follow-up.

TCRdb re-derived calls from the 5' RACE reads in MiXCR, one entry per CDR3 protein. The sample has about 52,000 distinct CDR3 sequences, 7.4% seen once. Time point here: blood at routine non-recurrence follow-up after resection. Extraction of whole RNA from tumor, nontumor lung or frozen PBMC preceded unsorted sequencing. Germline-derived CDR1 and CDR2 are SGHVS and FQNEAQ. Trimming cost V 6 bases and J 7 bases; bases outside gene matches: 8. This CDR3 comprises 13 residues. This rearrangement joins TRBV7-8 to TRBJ1-2; 7 bases are a match to TRBD1. The sequencing used PBMCs, collected at follow-up. The receptor comes from a female donor with early-stage non-small cell lung cancer. The DNA for the CDR3 is TGTGCCAGCAGTCCACAGGGGAAGCTTGGCTACACCTTC. It encodes CASSPQGKLGYTF.